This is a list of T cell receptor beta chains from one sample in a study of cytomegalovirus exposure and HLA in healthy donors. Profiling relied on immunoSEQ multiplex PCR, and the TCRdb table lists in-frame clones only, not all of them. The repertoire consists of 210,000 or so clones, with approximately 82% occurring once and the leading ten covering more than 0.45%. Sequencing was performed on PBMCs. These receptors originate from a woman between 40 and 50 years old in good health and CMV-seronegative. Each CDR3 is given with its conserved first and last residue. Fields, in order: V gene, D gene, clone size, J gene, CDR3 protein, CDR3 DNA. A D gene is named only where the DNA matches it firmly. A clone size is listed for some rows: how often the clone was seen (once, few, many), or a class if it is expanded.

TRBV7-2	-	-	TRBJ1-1	CASSLTVWVGTEAFF	TGTGCCAGCAGCCTCACCGTGTGGGTCGGGACTGAAGCTTTCTTT
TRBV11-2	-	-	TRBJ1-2	CASSLDLQREDLGPNYGYTF	TGTGCCAGCAGCTTAGATCTCCAGCGGGAAGATCTCGGACCTAACTATGGCTACACCTTC
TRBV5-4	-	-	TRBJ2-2	CASSFEINTGELFF	TGTGCCAGCAGCTTTGAGATAAACACCGGGGAGCTGTTTTTT
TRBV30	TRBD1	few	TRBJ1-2	CAWREPGQGGGYTF	TGTGCCTGGAGGGAACCGGGACAGGGGGGCGGCTACACCTTC
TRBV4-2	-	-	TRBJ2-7	CASSQERSYEQYF	TGTGCCAGCAGCCAAGAGAGAAGCTACGAGCAGTACTTC
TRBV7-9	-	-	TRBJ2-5	CASSPHALAQFQETQYF	TGTGCCAGCAGCCCCCACGCACTAGCACAGTTCCAAGAGACCCAGTACTTC
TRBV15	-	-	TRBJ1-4	CATSRDPKGEKLFF	TGTGCCACCAGCAGAGATCCGAAGGGGGAAAAACTGTTTTTT
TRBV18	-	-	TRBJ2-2	CASSLDTNTGELFF	TGTGCCAGCTCACTGGACACGAACACCGGGGAGCTGTTTTTT
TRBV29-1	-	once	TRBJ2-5	CSVEGPTGRGETQYF	TGCAGCGTTGAGGGTCCTACAGGGAGGGGCGAGACCCAGTACTTC
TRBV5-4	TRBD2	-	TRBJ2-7	CASSRTSGGPPYEQYF	TGTGCCAGCAGCAGAACTAGCGGGGGGCCCCCCTACGAGCAGTACTTC
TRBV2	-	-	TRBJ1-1	CATTPGENTEAFF	TGTGCCACAACACCGGGGGAGAACACTGAAGCTTTCTTT
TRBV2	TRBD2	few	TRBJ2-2	CASQRGGGTGELFF	TGTGCCAGCCAGCGGGGGGGAGGCACCGGGGAGCTGTTTTTT
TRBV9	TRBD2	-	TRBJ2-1	CASSVSGGPWYNEQFF	TGTGCCAGCAGCGTTTCGGGGGGGCCTTGGTACAATGAGCAGTTCTTC
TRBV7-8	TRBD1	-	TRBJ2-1	CASRHGTGGSRVEQFF	TGTGCCAGCAGACACGGGACAGGGGGGTCACGGGTTGAGCAGTTCTTC
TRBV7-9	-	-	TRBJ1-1	CASSWEGGRRTEAFF	TGTGCCAGCAGCTGGGAGGGAGGGCGGCGCACTGAAGCTTTCTTT
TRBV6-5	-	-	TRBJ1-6	CASSYTGGSYNSPLHF	TGTGCCAGCAGTTACACCGGGGGCTCCTATAATTCACCCCTCCACTTT
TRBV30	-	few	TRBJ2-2	CAWRRGTTNTGELFF	TGTGCCTGGAGACGGGGGACCACGAACACCGGGGAGCTGTTTTTT
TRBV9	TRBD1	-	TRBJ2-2	CASSDGGTGVVGELFF	TGTGCCAGCAGCGACGGTGGGACAGGGGTGGTCGGGGAGCTGTTTTTT
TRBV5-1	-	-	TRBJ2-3	CASTPSGDGSADTQYF	TGCGCCAGCACCCCCAGCGGCGACGGTAGTGCAGATACGCAGTATTTT
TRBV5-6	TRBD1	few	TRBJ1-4	CASSLEGTGLRKLFF	TGTGCCAGCAGCTTGGAGGGGACAGGGCTCAGAAAACTGTTTTTT
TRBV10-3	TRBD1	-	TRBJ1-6	CAISVEDRGNPPLHF	TGTGCCATCAGTGTGGAGGACAGGGGAAATCCACCCCTCCACTTT
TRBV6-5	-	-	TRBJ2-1	CASSPPGDNEQFF	TGTGCCAGCAGTCCACCGGGGGACAATGAGCAGTTCTTC
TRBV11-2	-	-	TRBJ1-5	CASSTAGNQPQHF	TGTGCCAGCAGCACAGCAGGGAATCAGCCCCAGCATTTT
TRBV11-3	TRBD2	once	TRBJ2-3	CASSLVISTSGGATDTQYF	TGTGCCAGCAGCTTAGTAATCTCCACTAGCGGGGGGGCCACAGATACGCAGTATTTT
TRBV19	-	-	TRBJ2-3	CASSLSGGPTTDTQYF	TGTGCCAGTAGTCTTAGCGGCGGGCCGACCACAGATACGCAGTATTTT
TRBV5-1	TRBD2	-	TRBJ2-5	CASTMGTSGEETQYF	TGCGCCAGCACCATGGGGACTAGCGGGGAGGAGACCCAGTACTTC
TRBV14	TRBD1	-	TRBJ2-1	CASSRNRTGGFRNEQFF	TGTGCCAGCAGCCGGAACCGGACAGGGGGGTTTAGGAATGAGCAGTTCTTC
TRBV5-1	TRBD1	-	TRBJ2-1	CASSLDRGLYNEQFF	TGCGCCAGCAGCTTGGACAGGGGGCTCTACAATGAGCAGTTCTTC
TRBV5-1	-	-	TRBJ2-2	CASSLGGGATGELFF	TGCGCCAGCAGCCTGGGAGGGGGCGCGACCGGGGAGCTGTTTTTT
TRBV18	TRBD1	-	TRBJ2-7	CASSTGGESYEQYF	TGTGCCAGCTCGACAGGGGGCGAGTCCTACGAGCAGTACTTC
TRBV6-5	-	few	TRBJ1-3	CAAAPISGNTIYF	TGTGCCGCCGCCCCTATATCTGGAAACACCATATATTTT
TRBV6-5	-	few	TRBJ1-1	CASTANIGAEAFF	TGTGCCAGCACCGCCAATATCGGGGCTGAAGCTTTCTTT
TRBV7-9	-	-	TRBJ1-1	CASSLGGPEAFF	TGTGCCAGCAGCTTAGGGGGGCCAGAAGCTTTCTTT
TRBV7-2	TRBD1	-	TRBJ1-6	CASIVSGGQGPSPLHF	TGTGCCAGCATCGTCTCTGGGGGACAGGGCCCTTCACCCCTCCACTTT
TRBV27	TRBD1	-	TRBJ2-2	CASSLRTGLDTGELFF	TGTGCCAGCAGTTTACGGACAGGGTTGGACACCGGGGAGCTGTTTTTT
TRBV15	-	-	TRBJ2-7	CATKTVTGVGEQYF	TGTGCCACTAAGACAGTCACGGGGGTCGGCGAGCAGTACTTC
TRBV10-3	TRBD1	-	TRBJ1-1	CAISLQGANTEAFF	TGTGCCATCAGCCTACAGGGGGCGAACACTGAAGCTTTCTTT
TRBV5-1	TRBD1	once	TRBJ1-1	CASSTRQGSGEAFF	TGCGCCAGCAGCACCCGACAGGGTAGTGGTGAAGCTTTCTTT
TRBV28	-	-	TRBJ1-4	CASRPGGFFVSTNEKLFF	TGTGCCAGCAGGCCGGGAGGGTTTTTTGTTAGTACTAATGAAAAACTGTTTTTT
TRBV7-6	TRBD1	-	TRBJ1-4	CASSLNRGTNEKLFF	TGTGCCAGCAGCTTGAACAGGGGGACTAATGAAAAACTGTTTTTT
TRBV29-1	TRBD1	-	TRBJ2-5	CSARPHLTGREETQYF	TGCAGCGCTCGTCCACATCTGACAGGGCGTGAAGAGACCCAGTACTTC
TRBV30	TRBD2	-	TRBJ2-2	CAWSLGTPGRAGELFF	TGTGCCTGGAGCCTTGGGACTCCGGGGAGGGCCGGGGAGCTGTTTTTT
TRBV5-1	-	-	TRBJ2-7	CASSFSGQVGSYEQYF	TGCGCCAGCAGCTTTTCTGGGCAGGTCGGCTCCTACGAGCAGTACTTC
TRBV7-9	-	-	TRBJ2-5	CASSPGGKETQYF	TGTGCCAGCAGCCCCGGAGGGAAAGAGACCCAGTACTTC
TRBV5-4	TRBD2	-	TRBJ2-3	CASSDSKAGGRVDTQYF	TGTGCCAGCAGCGATAGCAAAGCGGGGGGGCGGGTGGATACGCAGTATTTT
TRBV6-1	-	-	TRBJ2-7	CASSLGLSYEQYF	TGTGCCAGCAGTCTCGGTCTCTCCTACGAGCAGTACTTC
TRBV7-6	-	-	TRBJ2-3	CASSPRDSIVRDTQYF	TGTGCCAGCAGCCCCCGCGACAGCATAGTCCGAGATACGCAGTATTTT
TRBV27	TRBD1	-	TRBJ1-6	CASTDGQGGWSPLHF	TGTGCCAGCACCGATGGACAGGGAGGTTGGTCACCCCTCCACTTT
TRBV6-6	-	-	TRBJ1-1	CASSYVRTLMNTEAFF	TGTGCCAGCAGTTACGTACGGACATTAATGAACACTGAAGCTTTCTTT
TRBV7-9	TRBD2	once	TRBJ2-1	CASTPSGIPYNEQFF	TGTGCCAGCACCCCGAGCGGGATCCCCTACAATGAGCAGTTCTTC
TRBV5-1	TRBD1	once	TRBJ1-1	CASSSQGALHTEAFF	TGCGCCAGCAGCTCCCAGGGGGCCTTGCACACTGAAGCTTTCTTT